This TCR beta chain was found in a study of blood T cell repertoires in COVID-19. The wider study: T cells, B-cell-depleted T cells, or PBMCs provided the cDNA or gDNA that served as material.

V was clipped by 6 bases and J by 1 base, with 9 bases between them. The length of the CDR3 is 13 residues. The study drew participants aged about 18 to 95 years from under 30 US areas. In the authors' methods: By means of reference gene primer amplification, nucleated cell counts were estimated. The assay was immunoSEQ multiplex PCR, and TCRdb's table has in-frame clones only and misses some. The DNA gave D and trimming, while V, J and clone size come from that table. The table lists around 150,000 clones, around 82% of them singletons. V is TRBV12-3 or TRBV12-4 and J is TRBJ1-1; maybe TRBD1 (6 bases). The sequencing input was PBMCs or T cells enriched from blood (not recorded which). This TCR came from a man aged 40-55 years who had recovered from COVID-19. CDR3 sequence reads: CASRDSRNTEAFF. CDR3 bases: TGTGCCAGCAGGGACAGCCGGAACACTGAAGCTTTCTTT.